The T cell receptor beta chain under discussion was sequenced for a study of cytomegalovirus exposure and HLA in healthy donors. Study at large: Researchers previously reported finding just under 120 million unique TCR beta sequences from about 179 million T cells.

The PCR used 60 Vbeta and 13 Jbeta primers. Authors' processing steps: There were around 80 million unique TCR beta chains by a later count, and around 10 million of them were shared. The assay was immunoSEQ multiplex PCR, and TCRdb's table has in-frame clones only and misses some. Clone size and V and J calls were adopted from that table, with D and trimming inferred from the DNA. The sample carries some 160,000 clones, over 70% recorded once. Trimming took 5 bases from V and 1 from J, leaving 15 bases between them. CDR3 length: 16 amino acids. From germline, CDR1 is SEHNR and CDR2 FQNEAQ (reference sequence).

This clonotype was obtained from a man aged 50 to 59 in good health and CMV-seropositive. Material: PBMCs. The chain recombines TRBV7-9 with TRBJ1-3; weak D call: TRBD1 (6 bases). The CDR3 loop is CASSPRQGPSGNTIYF. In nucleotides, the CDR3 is TGTGCCAGCAGCCCCCGCCAGGGGCCTTCTGGAAACACCATATATTTT. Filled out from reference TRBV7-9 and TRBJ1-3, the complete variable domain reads DTGVSQNPRHKITKRGQNVTFRCDPISEHNRLYWYRQTLGQGPEFLTYFQNEAQLEKSRLLSDRFSAERPKGSFSTLEIQRTEQGDSAMYLCASSPRQGPSGNTIYFGEGSWLTVV.